Only a few counts were recorded for the clone carrying this T cell receptor (beta chain). The antigen is unknown. During its preparation, the TCRbeta library received unique molecular identifiers. MiXCR was run by TCRdb on the PCR reads, yielding one entry per CDR3 protein. Counted here are 800,000 to 1,000,000 distinct CDR3 sequences, about 29% occurring once; the ten biggest clones make up more than 25%. These data come from a study of T-cell reconstitution after alpha-beta-depleted transplantation in children. Findings of the study overall: Newly produced T cells mostly provided counts and TCRbeta diversity after one year, as hyperexpanded clones declined. Where some patients showed high TCRbeta diversity at day 60, it came from recipient T cells and thymic progenitors that had survived. Reportedly, roughly two months post-transplant, alpha-beta T cells arose from several hundred expanded graft clones.

From germline, CDR1 is SGDLS and CDR2 YYNGEE. The V and J ends lost 1 base and 0 bases respectively, with 11 bases between them. This CDR3 is 16 amino acids long. Sequencing was performed on PBMCs, mostly from graft donor cells, taken 360 days after TCRalphabeta/CD19-depleted stem cell transplant. The receptor was isolated from a boy under two years old who had a stem cell transplant for SCID, so the T cells may come from the graft donor. This chain connects TRBV9 to TRBJ2-1; D is unresolved. Here the CDR3 reads CASSVSPTSSYNEQFF. Written as DNA, the CDR3 is TGTGCCAGCAGCGTAAGCCCCACGAGCTCCTACAATGAGCAGTTCTTC. The variable domain in full, completed from reference TRBV9 and TRBJ2-1, reads DSGVTQTPKHLITATGQRVTLRCSPRSGDLSVYWYQQSLDQGLQFLIQYYNGEERAKGNILERFSAQQFPDLHSELNLSSLELGDSALYFCASSVSPTSSYNEQFFGPGTRLTVL.